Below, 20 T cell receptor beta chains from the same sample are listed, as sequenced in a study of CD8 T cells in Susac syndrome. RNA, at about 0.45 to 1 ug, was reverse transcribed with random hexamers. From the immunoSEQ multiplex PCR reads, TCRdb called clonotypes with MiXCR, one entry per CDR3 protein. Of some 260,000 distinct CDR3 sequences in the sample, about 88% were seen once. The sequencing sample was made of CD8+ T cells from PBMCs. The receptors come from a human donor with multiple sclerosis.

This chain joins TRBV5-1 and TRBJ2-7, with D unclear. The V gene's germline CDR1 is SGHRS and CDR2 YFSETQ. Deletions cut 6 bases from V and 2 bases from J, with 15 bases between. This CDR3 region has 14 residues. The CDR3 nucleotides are TGCGCCAGCACCAGGAATTTGGAGACCTACGAGCAGTACTTC. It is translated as CASTRNLETYEQYF.

CDR3 nucleotides: TGTGCCAGCAGCCAAGATCGGGGTAGCGTAAACACCGGGGAGCTGTTTTTT. It encodes CASSQDRGSVNTGELFF. The chain combines TRBV3-1 with TRBJ2-2; D might be TRBD2 (5 bases). Germline loops: CDR1 LGHDT, CDR2 YNNKEL (reference sequence). This CDR3 is 17 amino acids long. Trimming took off 0 bases at V and 2 bases at J, with 13 bases between the two ends.

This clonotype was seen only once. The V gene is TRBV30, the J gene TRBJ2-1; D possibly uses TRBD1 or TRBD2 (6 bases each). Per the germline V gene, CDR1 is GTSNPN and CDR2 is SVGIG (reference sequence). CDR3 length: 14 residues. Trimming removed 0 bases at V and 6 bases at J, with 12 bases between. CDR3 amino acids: CAWSVLEGGNEQFF. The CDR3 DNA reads TGTGCCTGGAGTGTATTAGAGGGGGGCAATGAGCAGTTCTTC. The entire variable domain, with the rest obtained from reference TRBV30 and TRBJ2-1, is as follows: SQTIHQWPATLVQPVGSPLSLECTVEGTSNPNLYWYRQAAGRGLQLLFYSVGIGQISSEVPQNLSASRPQDRQFILSSKKLLLSDSGFYLCAWSVLEGGNEQFFGPGTRLTVL.

The CDR3 loop is CASGLVTGRYPFF. The CDR3 region has the DNA TGTGCTAGTGGTTTGGTTACGGGGAGATACCCCTTCTTC. The chain links TRBV12-5 to TRBJ2-1; maybe TRBD2 (5 bases). The CDR3 runs to 13 residues. Germline V gene sequence: CDR1 LGHNT, CDR2 FRNRAP. The germline V and J ends were trimmed by 0 bases and 16 bases, with 16 bases remaining between them.

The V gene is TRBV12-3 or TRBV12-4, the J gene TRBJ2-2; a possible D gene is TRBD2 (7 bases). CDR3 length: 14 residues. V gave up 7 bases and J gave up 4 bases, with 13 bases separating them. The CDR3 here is CASNPGGSTGELFF. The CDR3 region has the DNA TGTGCCAGCAACCCGGGGGGCAGCACCGGGGAGCTGTTTTTT.

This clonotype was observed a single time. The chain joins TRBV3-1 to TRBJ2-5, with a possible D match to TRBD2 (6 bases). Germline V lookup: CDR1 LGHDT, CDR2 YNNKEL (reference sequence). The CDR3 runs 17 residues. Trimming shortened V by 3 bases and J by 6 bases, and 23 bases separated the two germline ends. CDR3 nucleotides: TGTGCCAGCAGCCAGGACCTTCCGGGACTGGATATGAAGACCCAGTACTTC. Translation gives CASSQDLPGLDMKTQYF.

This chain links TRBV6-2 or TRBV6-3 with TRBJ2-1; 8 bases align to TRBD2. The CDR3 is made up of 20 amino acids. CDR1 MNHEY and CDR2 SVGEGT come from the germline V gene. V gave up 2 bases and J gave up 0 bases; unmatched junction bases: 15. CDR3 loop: CASSYLTSGQGLSSYNEQFF. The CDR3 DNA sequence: TGTGCCAGCAGTTACCTTACTAGCGGCCAAGGACTGAGCTCCTACAATGAGCAGTTCTTC.

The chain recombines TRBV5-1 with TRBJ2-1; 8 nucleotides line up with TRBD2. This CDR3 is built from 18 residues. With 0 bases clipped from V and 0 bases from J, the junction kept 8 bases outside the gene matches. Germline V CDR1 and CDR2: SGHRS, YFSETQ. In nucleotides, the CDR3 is TGCGCCAGCAGCTTGGCCAGGGAAAGCGGGAGCTCCTACAATGAGCAGTTCTTC. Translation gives CASSLARESGSSYNEQFF.

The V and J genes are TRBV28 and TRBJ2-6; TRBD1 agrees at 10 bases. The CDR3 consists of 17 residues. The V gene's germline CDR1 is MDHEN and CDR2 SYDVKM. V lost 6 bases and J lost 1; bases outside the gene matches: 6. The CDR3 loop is CASRGQGTNSGANVLTF. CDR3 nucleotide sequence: TGTGCCAGCAGGGGACAGGGGACGAATTCTGGGGCCAACGTCCTGACTTTC.

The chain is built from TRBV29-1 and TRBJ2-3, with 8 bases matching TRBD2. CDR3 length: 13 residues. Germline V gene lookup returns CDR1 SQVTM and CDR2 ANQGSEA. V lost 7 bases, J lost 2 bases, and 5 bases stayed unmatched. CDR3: CSGRSGITDTQYF. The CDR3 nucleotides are TGCAGCGGCCGTAGCGGGATCACAGATACGCAGTATTTT.

Here the CDR3 DNA reads TGTGCCAGCAGCGCCCGGAGTCCGAGACAGGGGGTATACCCTTCCTACGAGCAGTACTTC. Residues: CASSARSPRQGVYPSYEQYF. The V and J genes are TRBV9 and TRBJ2-7, with 9 bases that match TRBD1. The germline gives CDR1 SGDLS, CDR2 YYNGEE. The CDR3 totals 20 residues. The ends lost 3 bases at V and 1 base at J; junction bases unmatched: 20.

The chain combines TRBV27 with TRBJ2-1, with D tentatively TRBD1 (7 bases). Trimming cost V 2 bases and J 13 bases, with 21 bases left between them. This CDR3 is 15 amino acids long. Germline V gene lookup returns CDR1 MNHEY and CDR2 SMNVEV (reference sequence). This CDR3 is CASSLRWPAGTEQFF. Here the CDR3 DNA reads TGTGCCAGCAGTTTACGTTGGCCGGCGGGGACAGAACAGTTCTTC.

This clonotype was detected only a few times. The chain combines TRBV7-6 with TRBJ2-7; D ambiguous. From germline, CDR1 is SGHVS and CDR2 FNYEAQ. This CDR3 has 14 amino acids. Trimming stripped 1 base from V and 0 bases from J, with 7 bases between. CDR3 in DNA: TGTGCCAGCAGCTTAGAAGTCCGCTCCTACGAGCAGTACTTC. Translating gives CASSLEVRSYEQYF.

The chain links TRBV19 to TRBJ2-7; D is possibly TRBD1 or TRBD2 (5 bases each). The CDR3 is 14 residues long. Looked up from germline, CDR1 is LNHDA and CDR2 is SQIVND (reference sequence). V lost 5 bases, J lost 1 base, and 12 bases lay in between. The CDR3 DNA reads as TGTGCCAGTAGTCTCCGGGACGGATCCTACGAGCAGTACTTC. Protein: CASSLRDGSYEQYF.

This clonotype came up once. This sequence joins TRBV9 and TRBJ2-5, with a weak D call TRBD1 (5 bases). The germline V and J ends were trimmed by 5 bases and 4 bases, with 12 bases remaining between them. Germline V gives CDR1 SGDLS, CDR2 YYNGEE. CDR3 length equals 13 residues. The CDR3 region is CASSTQGRETQYF. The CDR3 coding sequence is TGTGCCAGCAGTACCCAGGGCCGAGAGACCCAGTACTTC.

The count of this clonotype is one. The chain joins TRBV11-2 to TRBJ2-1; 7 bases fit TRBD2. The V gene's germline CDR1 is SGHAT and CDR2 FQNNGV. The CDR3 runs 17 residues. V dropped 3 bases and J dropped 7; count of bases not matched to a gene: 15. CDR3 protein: CASSLREQWVNGNEQFF. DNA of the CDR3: TGTGCCAGCAGCTTGCGGGAGCAATGGGTAAACGGTAATGAGCAGTTCTTC. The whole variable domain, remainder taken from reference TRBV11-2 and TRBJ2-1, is EAGVAQSPRYKIIEKRQSVAFWCNPISGHATLYWYQQILGQGPKLLIQFQNNGVVDDSQLPKDRFSAERLKGVDSTLKIQPAKLEDSAVYLCASSLREQWVNGNEQFFGPGTRLTVL.

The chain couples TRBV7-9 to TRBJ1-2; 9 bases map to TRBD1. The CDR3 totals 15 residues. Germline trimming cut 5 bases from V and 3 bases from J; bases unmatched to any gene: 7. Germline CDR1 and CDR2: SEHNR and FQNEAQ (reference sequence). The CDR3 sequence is CASSGWTGDHYGYTF. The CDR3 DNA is TGTGCCAGCAGCGGGTGGACAGGGGACCACTATGGCTACACCTTC.

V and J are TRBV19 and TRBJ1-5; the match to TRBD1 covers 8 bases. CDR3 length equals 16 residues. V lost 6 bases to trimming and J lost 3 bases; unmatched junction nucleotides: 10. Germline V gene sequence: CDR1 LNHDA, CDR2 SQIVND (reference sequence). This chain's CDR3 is CASRPFGTGLNQPQHF. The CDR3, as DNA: TGTGCCAGTAGACCCTTTGGGACAGGCCTCAATCAGCCCCAGCATTTT.

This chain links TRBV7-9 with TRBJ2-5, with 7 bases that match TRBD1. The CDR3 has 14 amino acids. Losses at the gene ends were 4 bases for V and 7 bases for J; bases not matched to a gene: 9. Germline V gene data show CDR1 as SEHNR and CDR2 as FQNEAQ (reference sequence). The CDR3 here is CASSSTGHSGTQYF. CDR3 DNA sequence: TGTGCCAGCAGCTCGACAGGGCACTCGGGGACCCAGTACTTC.

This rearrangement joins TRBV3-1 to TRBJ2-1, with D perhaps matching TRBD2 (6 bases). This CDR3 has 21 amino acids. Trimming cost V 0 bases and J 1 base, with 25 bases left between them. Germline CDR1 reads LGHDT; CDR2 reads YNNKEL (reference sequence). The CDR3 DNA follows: TGTGCCAGCAGCCAAGATCCAGCGTCGGGACTCCCTGGGGGGTCCTACAATGAGCAGTTCTTC. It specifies CASSQDPASGLPGGSYNEQFF.